A single sample gave rise to the 20 T cell receptor beta chains below, sequenced in a study of T cell responses to AZD1222 COVID-19 vaccine. Some clones are missing from TCRdb's copy, which holds only in-frame ones; the method was immunoSEQ multiplex PCR. The sample holds around 170,000 clones; just over 90% are singletons and the top ten take 0.95% to 1%. Here the sequenced sample was peripheral blood, taken on day 0 of AZD1222 vaccination. All receptors come from an adult in good health.

This CDR3 reads CASSQGPSYNEQFF. The CDR3 DNA is TGTGCCAGCAGTCAGGGTCCTTCCTACAATGAGCAGTTCTTC. The V call is TRBV28, the J call TRBJ2-1; possible D gene TRBD1, 5 bases. Looked up from germline, CDR1 is MDHEN and CDR2 is SYDVKM. The CDR3 is 14 amino acids. Trimming pared 5 bases from V and 1 base from J, leaving 9 bases between.

The chain carries TRBV27 and TRBJ2-7; D is unresolved. Germline CDR1 MNHEY, CDR2 SMNVEV (reference sequence). This CDR3 has 15 residues. Between the trimmed V and J ends, which lost 2 bases and 3 bases, there was a span of 14 bases. The CDR3 bases are TGTGCCAGCAGTTTAGGGCAGACCCCTTTCTACGAGCAGTACTTC. Its protein is CASSLGQTPFYEQYF.

CDR3 in amino acids: CAGRVSMNTEAFF. CDR3 bases: TGTGCCGGACGGGTCTCCATGAACACTGAAGCTTTCTTT. The chain has TRBV2 and TRBJ1-1; D unclear. The CDR3 consists of 13 residues. V was trimmed by 11 bases and J by 0 bases, leaving 13 bases between them. Germline CDR1 reads SNHLY; CDR2 reads FYNNEI.

The V gene is TRBV3-1 (or the pseudogene TRBV3-2), the J gene TRBJ2-7, with 7 bases matching TRBD1. Trimming removed 2 bases from V and 6 bases from J; junction bases left unmatched: 4. The CDR3 is made up of 13 amino acids. Germline V gene data show CDR1 as LGHDT and CDR2 as YNNKEL (reference sequence). The CDR3 DNA sequence: TGTGCCAGCAGCCAAACAGGGGTTGCCGAGCAGTACTTC. Translated, it gives CASSQTGVAEQYF.

CDR3 loop: CASSIPGAQETQYF. DNA for the CDR3: TGTGCCAGTAGTATCCCTGGGGCTCAAGAGACCCAGTACTTC. The V and J genes are TRBV19 and TRBJ2-5; tentatively, D is TRBD1 (5 bases). CDR1 and CDR2 (germline): LNHDA, SQIVND (reference sequence). This CDR3 has 14 amino acids. Trimming stripped 3 bases from V and 2 bases from J, with 10 bases between.

This chain joins TRBV14 and TRBJ1-1; D remains unclear. The CDR3 runs to 13 residues. Germline V gene sequence: CDR1 SGHDN, CDR2 FVKESK. Deletions cut 1 base from V and 8 bases from J, with 11 bases between. The CDR3 DNA sequence: TGTGCCAGCAGCCAAGTACGGGGAAGAGAAGCTTTCTTT. Residues: CASSQVRGREAFF.

The rearrangement uses TRBV11-2 and TRBJ2-1, with 9 bases matching TRBD1. This CDR3 has 15 residues. V lost 1 base, J lost 2 bases, and 0 bases stayed unmatched. Per the germline V gene, CDR1 is SGHAT and CDR2 is FQNNGV. The CDR3 DNA follows: TGTGCCAGCAGCTTAGGGACAGGGGCCTACAATGAGCAGTTCTTC. As protein: CASSLGTGAYNEQFF. Combining the CDR3 with reference TRBV11-2 and TRBJ2-1 gives the whole variable domain EAGVAQSPRYKIIEKRQSVAFWCNPISGHATLYWYQQILGQGPKLLIQFQNNGVVDDSQLPKDRFSAERLKGVDSTLKIQPAKLEDSAVYLCASSLGTGAYNEQFFGPGTRLTVL.

CDR3 protein: CASGFGTGVNYGYTF. Here the CDR3 DNA reads TGTGCTAGTGGTTTCGGGACAGGGGTGAACTATGGCTACACCTTC. The gene calls are TRBV12-5 and TRBJ1-2, with 10 nucleotides matching TRBD1. This CDR3 spans 15 amino acids. Germline CDR1 and CDR2: LGHNT and FRNRAP. The J segment lost 2 bases and the V segment lost 3 bases, leaving 3 bases of the junction unmatched. The variable domain in full, completed from reference TRBV12-5 and TRBJ1-2, reads DARVTQTPRHKVTEMGQEVTMRCQPILGHNTVFWYRQTMMQGLELLAYFRNRAPLDDSGMPKDRFSAEMPDATLATLKIQPSEPRDSAVYFCASGFGTGVNYGYTFGSGTRLTVV.

The rearrangement uses TRBV19 and TRBJ1-2, with 11 nucleotides matching TRBD1. J was trimmed by 3 bases and V by 4 bases; bases with no gene match: 4. Germline V CDR1 and CDR2: LNHDA, SQIVND (reference sequence). The CDR3 spans 15 residues. CDR3 residues: CASSRTGGEDYGYTF. Written as DNA, the CDR3 is TGTGCCAGTAGTAGGACAGGGGGCGAGGACTATGGCTACACCTTC.

In this sample, this clone turned up once. The V call is TRBV28, the J call TRBJ2-7; weak D call: TRBD2 (6 bases). With 7 bases removed from V and 0 bases from J, the gap between germline ends came to 31 bases. The CDR3 consists of 20 residues. Germline V gives CDR1 MDHEN, CDR2 SYDVKM. CDR3 sequence reads: CASIPPPPALRGGVSYEQYF. For the CDR3, the DNA is TGTGCCAGCATTCCCCCTCCCCCAGCGTTGAGGGGCGGGGTCTCCTACGAGCAGTACTTC. Using reference TRBV28 and TRBJ2-7 for the parts outside the CDR3, the full variable domain is DVKVTQSSRYLVKRTGEKVFLECVQDMDHENMFWYRQDPGLGLRLIYFSYDVKMKEKGDIPEGYSVSREKKERFSLILESASTNQTSMYLCASIPPPPALRGGVSYEQYFGPGTRLTVT.

This clone came up once. This chain connects TRBV5-1 to TRBJ1-6, with 7 bases identical to TRBD1. J lost 11 bases, V lost 0 bases, and 11 bases had no gene match. The CDR3 spans 16 residues. Germline CDR1 and CDR2: SGHRS and YFSETQ. The CDR3 protein is CASSLGRTGKVAPLHF. The CDR3 DNA is TGCGCCAGCAGCTTGGGTAGGACAGGTAAGGTTGCACCCCTCCACTTT.

The chain uses TRBV6-1 and TRBJ2-3; 9 nucleotides match TRBD1. CDR3 length: 16 amino acids. Germline CDR1 and CDR2: MNHNS and SASEGT. V shed 1 base, J shed 5 bases, and the junction held 7 bases outside the gene matches. The CDR3 DNA sequence: TGTGCCAGCAGTGAAGGGGGGACAGGGCTGAGAGATACGCAGTATTTT. Its translation: CASSEGGTGLRDTQYF.

The rearrangement uses TRBV12-3 or TRBV12-4 and TRBJ2-5, with 7 bases matching TRBD1. V lost 5 bases, J lost 4 bases, and 1 base stayed unmatched. The CDR3 totals 12 residues. The chain's CDR3 is CASSNRGETQYF. The CDR3 DNA reads TGTGCCAGCAGTAACAGGGGAGAGACCCAGTACTTC.

This chain uses TRBV19 with TRBJ1-2, with D maybe TRBD1 (6 bases). The V end was cut by 4 bases, the J end by 4 bases, with 16 bases between. Germline V gives CDR1 LNHDA, CDR2 SQIVND (reference sequence). The CDR3 contains 15 residues. CDR3: CASSTSPGALYGYTF. CDR3 nucleotides: TGTGCCAGTAGTACCTCGCCAGGGGCCCTCTATGGCTACACCTTC.

This chain connects TRBV5-1 to TRBJ1-6, with D tentatively TRBD1 (6 bases). CDR3 length: 14 amino acids. The V gene's germline CDR1 is SGHRS and CDR2 YFSETQ. V was pared by 3 bases and J by 6 bases, with 10 bases between. The CDR3 coding sequence is TGCGCCAGCAGCTCAGGACAGTCTAATTCACCCCTCCACTTT. Its protein product is CASSSGQSNSPLHF.

The CDR3 reads CASSARQVEAFF. The CDR3 nucleotides are TGTGCCAGCAGCGCCCGACAAGTTGAAGCTTTCTTT. J is TRBJ1-1 and V is TRBV7-9; D not certain. The CDR3 spans 12 residues. Germline V gives CDR1 SEHNR, CDR2 FQNEAQ (reference sequence). Trimming shortened V by 5 bases and J by 7 bases, and 11 bases separated the two germline ends.

The genes are TRBV6-5 and TRBJ1-2, with TRBD1 as a possible D gene (5 bases). This CDR3 has 14 residues. The V gene's germline CDR1 is MNHEY and CDR2 SVGAGI. V shed 0 bases and J shed 4 bases, with 9 bases lying between them. For the CDR3, the DNA is TGTGCCAGCAGTTACTCGTCAGGGATCTATGGCTACACCTTC. It translates to CASSYSSGIYGYTF.

This clone has a handful of counts. The CDR3 here is CASSMGHGLDTIYF. DNA of the CDR3: TGCGCCAGCAGCATGGGACACGGGTTAGACACCATATATTTT. The J gene is TRBJ1-3, the V gene TRBV5-1, with a tentative D call TRBD1 (6 bases). Looked up from germline, CDR1 is SGHRS and CDR2 is YFSETQ. V was cut by 4 bases and J by 8 bases, with 16 bases left in between. CDR3 length equals 14 residues.

The chain has TRBV7-9 and TRBJ1-5, with D uncertain. V was pared by 5 bases and J by 3 bases, with 11 bases between. Per the germline V gene, CDR1 is SEHNR and CDR2 is FQNEAQ (reference sequence). CDR3 size: 14 residues. The CDR3 DNA is TGTGCCAGCAGCGCCGGGCAGTTCAATCAGCCCCAGCATTTT. This gives the protein CASSAGQFNQPQHF.

The V and J genes are TRBV28 and TRBJ2-5; 8 bases line up with TRBD2. The CDR3 is 16 residues long. Germline assignment: CDR1 MDHEN and CDR2 SYDVKM. V trimming: 7 bases; J trimming: 0 bases; junction bases outside the gene matches: 10. In nucleotides, the CDR3 is TGTGCCAGCAAGGGGGAGCGGGAGATCAACCAAGAGACCCAGTACTTC. Translating gives CASKGEREINQETQYF. The variable domain in full, with the rest retrieved from reference TRBV28 and TRBJ2-5, is DVKVTQSSRYLVKRTGEKVFLECVQDMDHENMFWYRQDPGLGLRLIYFSYDVKMKEKGDIPEGYSVSREKKERFSLILESASTNQTSMYLCASKGEREINQETQYFGPGTRLLVL.